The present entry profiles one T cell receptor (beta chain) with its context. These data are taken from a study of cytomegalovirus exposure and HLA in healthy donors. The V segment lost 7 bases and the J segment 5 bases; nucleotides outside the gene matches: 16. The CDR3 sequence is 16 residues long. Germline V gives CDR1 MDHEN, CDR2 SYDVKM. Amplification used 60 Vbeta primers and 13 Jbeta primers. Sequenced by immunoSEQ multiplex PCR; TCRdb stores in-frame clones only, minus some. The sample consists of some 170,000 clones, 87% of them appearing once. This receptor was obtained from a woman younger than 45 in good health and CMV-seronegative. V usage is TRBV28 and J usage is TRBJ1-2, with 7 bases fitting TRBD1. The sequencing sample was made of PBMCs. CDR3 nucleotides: TGTGCCAGCAACTTTAACAGGGGAGTATTCGATTATGGCTACACCTTC. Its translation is CASNFNRGVFDYGYTF.